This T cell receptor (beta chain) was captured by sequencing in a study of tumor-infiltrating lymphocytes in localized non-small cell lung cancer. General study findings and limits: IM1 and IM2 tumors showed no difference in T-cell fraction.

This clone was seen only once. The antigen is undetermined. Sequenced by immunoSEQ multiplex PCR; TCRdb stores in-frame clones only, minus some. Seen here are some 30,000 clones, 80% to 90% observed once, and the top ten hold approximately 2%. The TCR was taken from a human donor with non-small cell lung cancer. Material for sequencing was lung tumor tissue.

CDR3 DNA: TGTGCCAGCAGGCCTACAGGGGGCGCCGGCGGGGAGCTGTTTTTT. Protein product: CASRPTGGAGGELFF. This chain connects TRBV7-2 to TRBJ2-2; 9 bases are shared with TRBD1. CDR1 is SGHTA, CDR2 FQGNSA, per germline. The CDR3 consists of 15 residues. V lost 6 bases to trimming and J lost 7 bases; unmatched junction nucleotides: 9. The full variable domain, its missing parts supplied by reference TRBV7-2 and TRBJ2-2, is GAGVSQSPSNKVTEKGKDVELRCDPISGHTALYWYRQSLGQGLEFLIYFQGNSAPDKSGLPSDRFSAERTGGSVSTLTIQRTQQEDSAVYLCASRPTGGAGGELFFGEGSRLTVL.